These T cell receptor beta chains were read from a single sample in a study of blood T cell repertoires in COVID-19. The assay was immunoSEQ multiplex PCR, and TCRdb's table has in-frame clones only and misses some. Here the sample spans approximately 120,000 clones, 80% to 90% being singletons. What was sequenced was peripheral blood. The receptors stem from a human donor in a cohort sampled during active COVID-19. The CDR3 runs from the conserved cysteine through the conserved F or W. The D gene is left open where the match is weak. The size field is filled for only some rows; it gives once, few, many or a size class.

J gene,V gene,clone size,D gene,CDR3 DNA,CDR3 protein
TRBJ2-7,TRBV3-1/TRBV3-2,few,-,TGTGCCAGCAGCCAAGATTCATCCGAGCAGTACTTC,CASSQDSSEQYF
TRBJ1-1,TRBV7-9,-,-,TGTGCCAGCAGCCCATTGGCCAGGGTGAACACTGAAGCTTTCTTT,CASSPLARVNTEAFF
TRBJ1-4,TRBV19,-,-,TGTGCCAGTAGTATAGATTTAACAGCAAAGAATGAAAAACTGTTTTTT,CASSIDLTAKNEKLFF
TRBJ1-2,TRBV11-1,-,TRBD1,TGTGCCAGCAGCTTGGGGGACAGGGGCTATGGCTACACCTTC,CASSLGDRGYGYTF
TRBJ1-2,TRBV18,-,-,TGTGCCAGCTCCGCCCAGGGAGGGTTTGGCTACACCTTC,CASSAQGGFGYTF
TRBJ2-7,TRBV5-1,few,TRBD1,TGCGCCAGCAGCACCACGGGACAGGGCTACGAGCAGTACTTC,CASSTTGQGYEQYF
TRBJ2-3,TRBV7-9,-,TRBD1,TGTGCCAGCAGCCTTAGACAGGGCGCAGATACGCAGTATTTT,CASSLRQGADTQYF
TRBJ2-7,TRBV5-1,-,-,TGCGCCAGCAGCTTGAGGGGCATACCCTACGAGCAGTACTTC,CASSLRGIPYEQYF
TRBJ1-2,TRBV18,-,TRBD1,TGTGCCAGCTCACCGACAGGGGACTATGGCTACACCTTC,CASSPTGDYGYTF
TRBJ1-5,TRBV7-8,-,TRBD1,TGTGCCAGCAGCCGGGACAGGGGCAATCAGCCCCAGCATTTT,CASSRDRGNQPQHF
TRBJ2-7,TRBV7-2,-,TRBD2,TGTGCCAGCAGCTTAGGGGACTACAGCTCCTACGAGCAGTACTTC,CASSLGDYSSYEQYF
TRBJ2-4,TRBV5-1,few,-,TGCGCCAGCAGCTTGGAGCCCAAAAACATTCAGTACTTC,CASSLEPKNIQYF
TRBJ1-2,TRBV5-6,once,-,TGTGCCAGCAGCCACACCTCTAACTATGGCTACACCTTC,CASSHTSNYGYTF
TRBJ2-3,TRBV7-8,many,TRBD1,TGTGCCAGCGGACAACAGGGGTTCCCCGTGGATACGCAGTATTTT,CASGQQGFPVDTQYF
TRBJ1-2,TRBV6-5,-,-,TGTGCCAGCAGTTACTTCTCTCGGGAGGTCGGTGGCTACACCTTC,CASSYFSREVGGYTF
TRBJ1-3,TRBV7-2,few,-,TGTGCCAGCAGCCAGGGGCCCGGCTCTGGAAACACCATATATTTT,CASSQGPGSGNTIYF
TRBJ2-7,TRBV29-1,-,-,TGCAGCGTAGGACACTCCTACGAGCAGTACTTC,CSVGHSYEQYF
TRBJ2-7,TRBV13,-,TRBD1,TGTGCCAGCAGCTTAGTTGGGACAGGGGACGACGAGCAGTACTTC,CASSLVGTGDDEQYF
TRBJ1-5,TRBV6-6,many,-,TGTGCCAGCAGTTCTGACAGGCTCCAGCCCCAGCATTTT,CASSSDRLQPQHF
TRBJ2-7,TRBV28,-,TRBD2,TGTGCCTGTCAAAAAGATTGGACTAGCGGGGGGCAGGGAGAGCAGTACTTC,CACQKDWTSGGQGEQYF
TRBJ2-5,TRBV24-1,-,TRBD1,TGTGCCACCAGTGATCACCCCGGACAGGGTCGCGTGGGGACCCAGTACTTC,CATSDHPGQGRVGTQYF
TRBJ1-1,TRBV7-9,-,-,TGTGCCAGCAGCTTAGAATCCACAGGCACTGAAGCTTTCTTT,CASSLESTGTEAFF
TRBJ2-5,TRBV7-9,-,-,TGTGCCAGCAGCCCCTGGACTACCAAAGAGACCCAGTACTTC,CASSPWTTKETQYF
TRBJ2-7,TRBV10-3,-,TRBD1,TGTGCCATCAGACCGGGACAGGGGAACTACGAGCAGTACTTC,CAIRPGQGNYEQYF
TRBJ1-2,TRBV5-1,-,TRBD1,TGCGCCAGCAGCTTGGGGACAGGGGGTTCTTTTGGCTACACCTTC,CASSLGTGGSFGYTF
TRBJ2-1,TRBV18,once,-,TGTGCCAGCTCACCACTCGGGGGTGTCAATGAGCAGTTCTTC,CASSPLGGVNEQFF
TRBJ1-4,TRBV1,-,-,TGCACCAGCAGCCGCGCCACGGGGGGTGAAAAACTGTTTTTT,CTSSRATGGEKLFF
TRBJ1-2,TRBV27,-,-,TGTGCCAGCAGTTTACCGCAGGGTGGCTACACCTTC,CASSLPQGGYTF